The 20 T cell receptor beta chains below all came from one sample that was sequenced in a study of identical twins (dated by TCRdb to about 2016). The library was made by 5' RACE. This sample was sequenced with an Illumina HiSeq 2000. The public sequencing data were trimmed at Q25 with fastp and processed into clonotypes with MiXCR by TCRdb, which kept only in-frame beta chains. A single entry per CDR3 protein holds the most common genes and DNA from its merged rows. This sample has 540,000 or so distinct CDR3 sequences in its table, and approximately 20% of those were observed once. Approximately 0.5% of the sample is taken by the ten largest. This sample was shared with a second study, whose subject was yellow fever vaccine responses in identical twins.

The sample taken for sequencing was CD4+ T cells sorted from blood. The origin of the receptors is a young woman in good health.

This chain connects TRBV6-5 to TRBJ2-1; D perhaps matches TRBD2 (5 bases). Deletions cut 2 bases from V and 1 base from J, with 15 bases between. The CDR3 consists of 17 residues. In germline, CDR1 is MNHEY, CDR2 SVGAGI. CDR3 sequence reads: CASSYPRTGKSYNEQFF. CDR3 bases: TGTGCCAGCAGTTACCCGAGGACCGGGAAGTCCTACAATGAGCAGTTCTTC.

Here the CDR3 reads CASRGPSEGEREETQYF. The DNA for the CDR3 is TGTGCCAGCAGGGGACCTTCTGAGGGGGAGCGGGAAGAGACCCAGTACTTC. J is TRBJ2-5 and V is TRBV9; D assignment may be TRBD1 or TRBD2 (6 bases each). Trimming took off 5 bases at V and 3 bases at J, with 23 bases between the two ends. CDR1 and CDR2 (germline): SGDLS, YYNGEE. The CDR3 totals 17 residues.

In this sample, this clonotype turned up a few times. This chain's CDR3 is CASSFTGTSSGGEQFF. CDR3 in DNA: TGTGCCAGCAGTTTCACCGGGACTAGCAGTGGTGGTGAGCAGTTCTTC. The chain is built from TRBV12-3 or TRBV12-4 and TRBJ2-1; the match to TRBD2 covers 9 bases. V dropped 3 bases and J dropped 9; count of bases not matched to a gene: 12. CDR3 size: 16 residues.

The chain recombines TRBV5-1 with TRBJ2-7; tentative D call: TRBD1 (6 bases). Germline V gene data show CDR1 as SGHRS and CDR2 as YFSETQ. V was clipped by 4 bases and J by 6 bases, with 17 bases between them. The CDR3 covers 14 residues. The CDR3 DNA follows: TGCGCCAGCAGCCTGACAGGACGGGTCGTCGAGCAGTACGTC. Its protein product is CASSLTGRVVEQYV.

This clonotype was counted between two and nine times. CDR3 amino acids: CASSFRGLNMMNTEAFF. As DNA, the CDR3 is TGTGCCAGCAGTTTCAGGGGGTTGAATATGATGAACACTGAAGCTTTCTTT. The V gene is TRBV28, the J gene TRBJ1-1; TRBD1 aligns across 7 bases. V lost 3 bases and J lost 0; bases outside the gene matches: 10. CDR3 size: 17 residues. Germline lookup yields CDR1 MDHEN and CDR2 SYDVKM.

The chain combines TRBV21-1 with TRBJ2-3. TRBV21-1 is a documented pseudogene. The CDR3 is made up of 14 amino acids. The CDR3 loop reads CASSKGSGTDTQYF. The DNA of the CDR3 is TGTGCCAGCAGCAAGGGTTCTGGCACAGATACGCAGTATTTT.

This clonotype has just a few counts. The chain couples TRBV7-9 to TRBJ2-1; 7 bases map to TRBD1. CDR1 is SEHNR, CDR2 FQNEAQ, per germline (reference sequence). The CDR3 contains 14 residues. Trimming at V came to 5 bases and at J to 3 bases, leaving 4 bases not matched to a gene. The CDR3 DNA reads TGTGCCAGCAGCCGGGACAGCGACTACAATGAGCAGTTCTTC. Translation: CASSRDSDYNEQFF.

This clonotype has only a few counts. V is TRBV20-1 and J is TRBJ2-3; no firm D call. The CDR3 length is 13 residues. The ends were cut back, 0 bases at V and 7 bases at J, with 11 bases in the middle. Germline-derived CDR1 and CDR2 are DFQATT and SNEGSKA (reference sequence). The CDR3 sequence: CSARETTAYTQYF. For the CDR3, the DNA is TGCAGTGCTAGAGAAACAACAGCGTATACGCAGTATTTT.

This clonotype was recorded a few times. The chain joins TRBV3-1 to TRBJ2-2; 8 nucleotides agree with TRBD1. The CDR3 runs 17 residues. Germline V gene lookup returns CDR1 LGHDT and CDR2 YNNKEL (reference sequence). V shed 0 bases and J 2 bases; nucleotides not matched to a gene: 5. The CDR3 DNA is TGTGCCAGCAGCCAAGATCCGGCAGGGGGCAACACCGGGGAGCTGTTTTTT. Translating it yields CASSQDPAGGNTGELFF. The variable domain in full, with the rest retrieved from reference TRBV3-1 and TRBJ2-2, is DTAVSQTPKYLVTQMGNDKSIKCEQNLGHDTMYWYKQDSKKFLKIMFSYNNKELIINETVPNRFSPKSPDKAHLNLHINSLELGDSAVYFCASSQDPAGGNTGELFFGEGSRLTVL.

The CDR3 coding sequence is TGTGCCAGCTCCCAGCGGGAGGGCCAGAATGAGCAGTTCTTC. As protein: CASSQREGQNEQFF. This chain links TRBV18 with TRBJ2-1; TRBD2 matches at 10 bases. V gave up 6 bases and J gave up 7 bases; unmatched junction bases: 6. The germline V gene encodes CDR1 KGHSH and CDR2 LQKENI. The CDR3 is made up of 14 amino acids.

This clonotype was seen only a few times. The chain employs TRBV15 and TRBJ2-3; the D is unclear. Germline V CDR1 and CDR2: LNHNV, YYDKDF (reference sequence). V was cut by 2 bases and J by 6 bases, with 12 bases left in between. The CDR3 runs to 14 residues. CDR3 loop: CATSRISGLDTQYF. For the CDR3, the DNA is TGTGCCACCAGCAGAATATCTGGGTTGGATACGCAGTATTTT.

This clonotype occurred a few times. V is TRBV5-1 and J is TRBJ2-2; D might be TRBD2 (5 bases). V dropped 6 bases and J dropped 7 bases, with 13 bases sitting between them. Germline V gives CDR1 SGHRS, CDR2 YFSETQ. This CDR3 has 13 amino acids. CDR3 amino acids: CASTLQEVGELFF. DNA for the CDR3: TGCGCCAGCACCCTTCAGGAGGTCGGGGAGCTGTTTTTT.

The chain employs TRBV15 and TRBJ2-5; weak D call: TRBD2 (6 bases). Trimming removed 0 bases at V and 5 bases at J, with 10 bases between. Germline lookup yields CDR1 LNHNV and CDR2 YYDKDF (reference sequence). This CDR3 spans 14 amino acids. CDR3 sequence (DNA): TGTGCCACCAGCAGAGATTTGGCGGGGGAGACCCAGTACTTC. Translated: CATSRDLAGETQYF.

This chain uses TRBV4-1 with TRBJ2-3; D remains ambiguous. V dropped 4 bases and J dropped 2 bases, with 16 bases sitting between them. This CDR3 region has 16 residues. CDR1 is MGHRA and CDR2 is YSYEKL in the germline V gene. CDR3: CASSPSGPQITDTQYF. CDR3 DNA: TGCGCCAGCAGCCCGTCTGGACCACAAATCACAGATACGCAGTATTTT.

This rearrangement joins TRBV7-9 to TRBJ2-1, with D perhaps matching TRBD2 (5 bases). Germline CDR1 reads SEHNR; CDR2 reads FQNEAQ (reference sequence). The germline V and J ends were trimmed by 1 base and 11 bases, with 15 bases remaining between them. The CDR3 has 14 amino acids. The CDR3 spells CASSLETLAPKQFF. CDR3 DNA: TGTGCCAGCAGCTTAGAGACCTTAGCGCCTAAGCAGTTCTTC.

The DNA of the CDR3 is TGTGCCAGCAGTTTATCTATTTGGGGGGAGGCAGATACGCAGTATTTT. Amino acids: CASSLSIWGEADTQYF. The rearrangement uses TRBV27 and TRBJ2-3; D possibly corresponds to TRBD2 (6 bases). V lost 0 bases and J lost 4, with 14 bases in between. CDR3 length equals 16 residues. CDR1 is MNHEY, CDR2 SMNVEV, per germline (reference sequence).

This clonotype was detected only a few times. J is TRBJ2-3 and V is TRBV27; D is unresolved. Germline loops: CDR1 MNHEY, CDR2 SMNVEV (reference sequence). V lost 2 bases to trimming and J lost 7 bases, with 13 bases between them. The length of the CDR3 is 14 residues. CDR3 DNA: TGTGCCAGCAGTTTACATCCTTTGGAGTATACGCAGTATTTT. Translation gives CASSLHPLEYTQYF.

V is TRBV5-6 and J is TRBJ2-6, with D maybe TRBD2 (5 bases). Trimming pared 2 bases from V and 10 bases from J, leaving 7 bases between. This CDR3 is built from 12 residues. Per germline, CDR1 SGHDT and CDR2 YYEEEE. Written as DNA, the CDR3 is TGTGCCAGCAGCTTATGGGAGAACGTCCTGACTTTC. It yields the protein CASSLWENVLTF. Filled out from reference TRBV5-6 and TRBJ2-6, the complete variable domain reads DAGVTQSPTHLIKTRGQQVTLRCSPKSGHDTVSWYQQALGQGPQFIFQYYEEEERQRGNFPDRFSGHQFPNYSSELNVNALLLGDSALYLCASSLWENVLTFGAGSRLTVL.

V usage is TRBV10-3 and J usage is TRBJ2-1; 9 positions agree with TRBD2. Germline V gene sequence: CDR1 ENHRY, CDR2 SYGVKD. Trimming removed 1 base from V and 6 bases from J; junction bases left unmatched: 4. The CDR3 spans 15 residues. The CDR3 DNA reads TGTGCCATCAGTGAGTTAACTAGCGGGCCCAATGAGCAGTTCTTC. Protein: CAISELTSGPNEQFF.

This clonotype was counted only a few times. This rearrangement joins TRBV10-2 to TRBJ1-1; D unclear. This CDR3 has 13 amino acids. Germline V CDR1 and CDR2: WSHSY, SAAADI. V shed 7 bases and J shed 1 base, with 10 bases lying between them. CDR3 DNA: TGCGCCAGCACCCGGGAAAGGAACACTGAAGCTTTCTTT. Residues: CASTRERNTEAFF.